This T cell receptor (beta chain) was sequenced for a study of CXCR3-negative and CXCR3-positive naive CD8 T cells (dated by TCRdb to about 2019). As for the study more broadly: In total, about 135 million TRB reads were obtained, corresponding to roughly 1.5 +/- 0.3 million reads per library. Data from about ten donors, pooled across two independent experiments, went into the diversity and physicochemical repertoire analyses. For the TRBV-TRBJ cluster analysis, the naive subsets came from roughly 5 donors, while the memory cells came from 3 donors. Results the study describes overall, beyond this receptor: Repertoire diversity was comparably high in both naive subsets but much lower in memory CD8+ T cells. Because CXCR3 expression was partially decreased after cryopreservation, freshly isolated PBMCs were used for most assays. Surface CD5, linked to self-reactivity in mice, was comparable between naive subsets; TCR interaction strength was therefore also inferred from TRB CDR3 physicochemical properties. TRBV-TRBJ usage was similar between naive CXCR3-negative and CXCR3-positive cells from the same donor, while memory cells showed distinct patterns. TRB CDR3s from CXCR3-positive naive cells showed higher hydrophobicity (lower Kidera factor 4), lower energy, and higher strength and volume indices than CXCR3-negative naive cells.

For every CD8+ T cell subset, some 310,000 cells were flow-sorted straight into RLT lysis buffer, and each subset was sorted in triplicate. To exclude memory contaminants, naive CD8+ T cells were stringently defined as CD45RO-CCR7+CD27+CD95-. Peripheral blood mononuclear cells were isolated from buffy coats using standard density gradient centrifugation. A FACSAria III was used to flow-sort naive CD8+ T cells into CXCR3-negative and CXCR3-positive populations. An RNeasy Mini Kit was used to extract total RNA from the sorted cells. Sequencer: NextSeq 550. The Human TCR Profiling Kit (MiLaboratory) was used to prepare UMI-labeled 5' RACE TRB cDNA libraries. The full amount of extracted RNA was used for cDNA synthesis, and the full amount of resulting cDNA was used for PCR amplification. Libraries were prepared in parallel using an identical number of PCR cycles. Per the original workflow: With a minimum of two reads required per UMI, MIGEC and MiXCR pulled out about 52,000 +/- 9,100 unique UMI-labeled TRB cDNA molecules from each library. An average of about 40,000 +/- 10,000 functional in-frame TRB CDR3 nucleotide clonotypes without stop codons was found per library. Diversity metrics, including normalized Shannon-Wiener and Chao1, were computed in VDJtools after downsampling to 5000 UMI-labeled TRB molecules per sample. VDJtools was used to calculate clonotype-size-weighted physicochemical properties of the central five CDR3 residues, namely interaction energy, strength, volume and Kidera factor 4. The reads, reprocessed by TCRdb, yield one row per CDR3 protein sequence and no DNA. The V and J calls were not made by the authors but by TCRdb's processing. The table for this sample shows several thousand distinct CDR3 sequences. The biggest ten clones account for 1.5% to 2% of the sample.

Turning to this clonotype: No cognate antigen has been identified for it.

The clonotype was recovered from a human donor in good health. Some clones in this sample may be carry-over from other donors' samples. The sequenced sample consisted of naive CXCR3- CD8+ T cells from blood. The meaning of the sample's cell subset or site label: CD45RO-CCR7+CD27+CD95- naive CD8+ T cells lacking CXCR3 (TNR3-).

The CDR3 corresponds to CASSIRDRDEQYF. The V gene is TRBV19 and the J gene is TRBJ2-7; the TRBD1 assignment by TCRdb is unverifiable without DNA. Reading the germline V gene (reference sequence) gives CDR1 LNHDA and CDR2 SQIVND. The CDR3 goes from the cysteine to the phenylalanine over 13 residues. The coding DNA is unavailable.